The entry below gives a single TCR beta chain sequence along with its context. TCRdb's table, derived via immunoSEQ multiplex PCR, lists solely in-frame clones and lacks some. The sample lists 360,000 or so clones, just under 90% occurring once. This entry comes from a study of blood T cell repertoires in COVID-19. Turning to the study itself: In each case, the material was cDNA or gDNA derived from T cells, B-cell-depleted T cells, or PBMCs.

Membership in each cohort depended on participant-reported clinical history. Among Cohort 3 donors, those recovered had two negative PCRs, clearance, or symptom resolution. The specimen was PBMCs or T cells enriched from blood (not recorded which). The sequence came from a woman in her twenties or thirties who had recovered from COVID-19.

The CDR3 reads CASSQGWGPQGPLSYEQYF. The DNA for the CDR3 is TGCGCCAGCAGCCAAGGGTGGGGTCCACAGGGGCCCCTCTCCTACGAGCAGTACTTC. V and J are TRBV4-1 and TRBJ2-7; 7 bases are a match to TRBD1. Germline CDR1 and CDR2: MGHRA and YSYEKL. CDR3 size: 19 residues. With 1 base clipped from V and 0 bases from J, the junction kept 15 bases outside the gene matches.